This T cell receptor beta chain was captured by sequencing in a study of blood T cells in healthy people across ages. As concerns this clonotype: The target antigen is unknown.

Study results and caveats: Per million T cells, TCR beta diversity dropped roughly linearly as age increased. The study found more naive CD4+ cells and higher diversity in long-lived than aged donors.

Primed by a sample-barcoded 5' primer and a J-beta primer mix, a second PCR proceeded for 7 to 11 cycles. MiXCR was run by TCRdb on the 5' RACE reads, yielding one entry per CDR3 protein. In the table there are around 280,000 distinct CDR3 sequences, 25% to 30% of which are singletons. This TCR was recovered from a woman aged 70-85 years in good health. The sequenced sample consisted of blood.

CDR3 amino acids: CASRLVGTQPQHF. The CDR3, as DNA: TGTGCCAGCCGCTTAGTGGGGACGCAGCCCCAGCATTTT. The V gene is TRBV6-6, the J gene TRBJ1-5; D perhaps matches TRBD1 (5 bases). V dropped 8 bases and J dropped 7 bases, with 15 bases sitting between them. This CDR3 is 13 amino acids long. In germline, CDR1 is MNHNY, CDR2 SVGAGI (reference sequence).